The entry below describes one T cell receptor beta chain. Sequencing used immunoSEQ multiplex PCR; TCRdb keeps in-frame clones, though not all of them. The sample has 84,000 or so clones; 84% are singletons. V was pared by 0 bases and J by 1 base, with 4 bases of the junction left unmatched. CDR3 length: 17 residues. Germline V gene data show CDR1 as LNHDA and CDR2 as SQIVND (reference sequence). These data originate in a study of control samples from healthy donors and cancer patients. This sequence was found in a man aged 55-75 years with head and neck cancer. The rearrangement uses TRBV19 and TRBJ2-2; the match to TRBD2 covers 8 bases. The sequenced sample was PBMCs. The CDR3 region is CASSIEYGRVNTGELFF. The CDR3 bases are TGTGCCAGTAGTATAGAGTACGGGAGGGTGAACACCGGGGAGCTGTTTTTT.